This TCR beta chain emerged from a study of blood T cells in healthy people across ages. A second PCR, run for about 7 to 12 cycles, used a sample-barcoded 5' primer plus a J-beta primer mix. In TCRdb, the 5' RACE reads were re-called with MiXCR into one record per CDR3 protein. The sample includes over 750,000 distinct CDR3 sequences, around 25% of them seen just once. Separately, the same data were catalogued under a study of T cells of mothers and their children.

Material for sequencing was blood. The receptor was derived from a boy under 18 in good health.

The CDR3 reads CASSEERGGKLFF. In nucleotides, the CDR3 is TGTGCCAGCAGTGAAGAGAGGGGCGGGAAACTGTTTTTT. The rearrangement links TRBV6-1 to TRBJ1-4; TRBD1 might be the D (5 bases). V was cut by 1 base and J by 11 bases, with 11 bases left in between. The CDR3 covers 13 residues. CDR1 and CDR2 from the germline V gene are MNHNS and SASEGT.